This T cell receptor (beta chain) came from a study of cytomegalovirus exposure and HLA in healthy donors. Study findings and constraints: In a later analysis, HLA-associated beta chains showed higher expansion and lower generation probabilities than comparable chains.

On this clone itself: What it binds is not known.

As for the donors, each was a healthy bone marrow donor. The PCR made use of 60 Vbeta and 13 Jbeta primers. Here immunoSEQ multiplex PCR was the method, and the copy in TCRdb shows in-frame clones only, minus some. The table lists 65,000 to 85,000 clones, about 78% of them singletons. Germline V lookup: CDR1 SNHLY, CDR2 FYNNEI. This CDR3 is 14 amino acids long. V lost 5 bases and J lost 7; bases outside the gene matches: 11. Material: PBMCs. This sequence was found in a woman in her forties in good health and CMV-seropositive. The chain couples TRBV2 to TRBJ2-7; 7 bases map to TRBD1. CDR3 loop: CASSPRQGTGEQYF. The CDR3 bases are TGTGCCAGCAGTCCCCGACAGGGCACCGGGGAGCAGTACTTC.